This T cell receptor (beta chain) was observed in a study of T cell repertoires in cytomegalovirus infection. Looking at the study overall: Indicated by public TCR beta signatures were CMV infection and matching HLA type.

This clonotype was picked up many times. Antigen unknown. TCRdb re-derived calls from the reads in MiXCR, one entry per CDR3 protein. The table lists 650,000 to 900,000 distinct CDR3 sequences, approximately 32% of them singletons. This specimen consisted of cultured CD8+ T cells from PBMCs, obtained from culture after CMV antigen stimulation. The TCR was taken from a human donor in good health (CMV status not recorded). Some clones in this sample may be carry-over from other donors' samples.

CDR3 loop: CASSRGGRNQPQHF. The DNA of the CDR3 is TGTGCCAGCAGCCGAGGAGGTCGCAATCAGCCCCAGCATTTT. The genes are TRBV7-9 and TRBJ1-5; D is undetermined. Germline CDR1 SEHNR, CDR2 FQNEAQ (reference sequence). The CDR3 consists of 14 residues. Between the trimmed V and J ends, which lost 5 bases and 2 bases, there was a span of 10 bases.